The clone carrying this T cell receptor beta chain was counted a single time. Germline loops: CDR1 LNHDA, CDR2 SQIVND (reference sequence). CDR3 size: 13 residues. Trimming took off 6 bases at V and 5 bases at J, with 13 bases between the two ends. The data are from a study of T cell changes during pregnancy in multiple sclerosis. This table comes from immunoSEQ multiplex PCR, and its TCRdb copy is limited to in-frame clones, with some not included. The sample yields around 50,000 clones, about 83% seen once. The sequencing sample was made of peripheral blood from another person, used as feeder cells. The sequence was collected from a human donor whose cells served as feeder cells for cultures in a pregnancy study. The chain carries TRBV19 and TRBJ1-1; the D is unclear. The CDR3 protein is CASRIGRRTEAFF. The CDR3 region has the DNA TGTGCCAGTAGGATCGGGAGGCGGACTGAAGCTTTCTTT.